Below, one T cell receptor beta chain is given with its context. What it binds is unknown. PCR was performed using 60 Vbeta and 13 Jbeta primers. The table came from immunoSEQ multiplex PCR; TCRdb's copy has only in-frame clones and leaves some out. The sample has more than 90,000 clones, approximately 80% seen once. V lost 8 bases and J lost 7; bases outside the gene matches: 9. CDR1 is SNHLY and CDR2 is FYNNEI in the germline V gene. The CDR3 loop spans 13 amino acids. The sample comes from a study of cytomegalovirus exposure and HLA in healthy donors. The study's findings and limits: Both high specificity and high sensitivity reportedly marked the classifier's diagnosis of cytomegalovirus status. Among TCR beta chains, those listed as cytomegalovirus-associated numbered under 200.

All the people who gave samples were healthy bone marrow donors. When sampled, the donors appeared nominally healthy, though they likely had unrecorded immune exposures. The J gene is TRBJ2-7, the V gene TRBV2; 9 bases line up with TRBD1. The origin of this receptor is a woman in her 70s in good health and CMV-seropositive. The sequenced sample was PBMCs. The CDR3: CASGRQGVGEQYF. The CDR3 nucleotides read TGTGCCAGCGGGCGACAGGGGGTTGGAGAGCAGTACTTC.